What follows are 29 T cell receptor beta chains derived from one specimen sequenced in a study of T cells in tumors after PD-1 blockade. Measured with immunoSEQ multiplex PCR; TCRdb has only the in-frame clones, and not every one. The sample shows some 48,000 clones, 79% of them seen only once. The sequencing here drew on PBMCs, taken before anti-PD-1 treatment. The source of these receptors is a human donor with basal cell carcinoma.

A few counts support this clone. The rearrangement joins TRBV27 to TRBJ2-3, with D tentatively TRBD1 (6 bases). CDR3 length: 15 amino acids. The germline gives CDR1 MNHEY, CDR2 SMNVEV (reference sequence). V was cut by 3 bases and J by 4 bases, with 14 bases left in between. The CDR3 DNA reads as TGTGCCAGCAGTTTGTCCAGGGGTTTCGCAGATACGCAGTATTTT. Amino acids: CASSLSRGFADTQYF.

A remark on this clone: Other DNA sequences in this specimen translate into the identical CDR3. V usage is TRBV28 and J usage is TRBJ2-7; the D is unclear. The CDR3 is made up of 12 amino acids. Germline CDR1 reads MDHEN; CDR2 reads SYDVKM. Trimming removed 6 bases from V and 1 base from J, with 7 bases in between. The CDR3 loop reads CASSPGSYEQYF. As DNA, the CDR3 is TGTGCCAGCAGCCCAGGTTCCTACGAGCAGTACTTC.

This clone was seen a few times. This chain links TRBV28 with TRBJ1-5; D gene unclear. V was shortened by 1 base and J by 7 bases, with 11 bases between the two germline ends. The CDR3 has 14 residues. The germline V gene has CDR1 MDHEN and CDR2 SYDVKM. The CDR3 coding sequence is TGTGCCAGCAGTTTATCTGGGAGTAGGCAGCCCCAGCATTTT. Protein: CASSLSGSRQPQHF. Drawing the rest from reference TRBV28 and TRBJ1-5, the complete variable domain is DVKVTQSSRYLVKRTGEKVFLECVQDMDHENMFWYRQDPGLGLRLIYFSYDVKMKEKGDIPEGYSVSREKKERFSLILESASTNQTSMYLCASSLSGSRQPQHFGDGTRLSIL.

In the case of this clone: At one end the junction does not follow the germline gene, possibly because of a read error. The chain is built from TRBV7-3 and TRBJ2-7; D might be TRBD1 or TRBD2, each matching 5 bases. The CDR3 has 15 amino acids. Germline CDR1 reads SGHTA; CDR2 reads FQGTGA. CDR3 in DNA: TGTGCCAGCAGCATAACCGGGGCTCCTATGGGGGAGCAGTACTTC. This translates into CASSITGAPMGEQYF. Filled out from reference TRBV7-3 and TRBJ2-7, the complete variable domain reads GAGVSQTPSNKVTEKGKYVELRCDPISGHTALYWYRQSLGQGPEFLIYFQGTGAADDSGLPNDRFFAVRPEGSVSTLKIQRTERGDSAVYLCASSITGAPMGEQYFGPGTRLTVT.

This clone was detected once. The chain carries TRBV29-1 and TRBJ1-1; 7 nucleotides line up with TRBD1. Germline V lookup: CDR1 SQVTM, CDR2 ANQGSEA. This CDR3 comprises 12 residues. After removal of 5 bases from V and 10 bases from J, the junction contained 10 bases not matched to a gene. CDR3 protein: CSVLLQGVVAFF. The CDR3 DNA follows: TGCAGCGTTCTACTTCAGGGGGTGGTAGCTTTCTTT.

In its sample, this clone was seen once. The genes are TRBV2 and TRBJ2-1; 7 nucleotides line up with TRBD1. The CDR3 consists of 15 residues. The germline gives CDR1 SNHLY, CDR2 FYNNEI. With V trimmed by 7 bases and J by 2 bases, 8 bases remained unmatched. For the CDR3, the DNA is TGTGCCAGCACAACGGACAGGTTGACCTACAATGAGCAGTTCTTC. Translation: CASTTDRLTYNEQFF.

The chain couples TRBV19 to TRBJ2-1; D is perhaps TRBD2 (5 bases). The CDR3 length is 16 residues. The V gene lost 5 bases and the J gene lost 2 bases, with 16 bases spanning the gap. From germline, CDR1 is LNHDA and CDR2 SQIVND (reference sequence). CDR3 sequence reads: CASSYRPAETYNEQFF. Written as DNA, the CDR3 is TGTGCCAGTAGTTATCGTCCAGCGGAAACCTACAATGAGCAGTTCTTC.

The V and J genes are TRBV28 and TRBJ2-7; D is perhaps TRBD1 (5 bases). The CDR3 is 14 amino acids. CDR1 and CDR2 from the germline V gene are MDHEN and SYDVKM. V was trimmed by 2 bases and J by 2 bases, leaving 10 bases between them. The CDR3: CASSLTDRPYEQYF. The DNA of the CDR3 is TGTGCCAGCAGTTTAACAGACAGACCCTACGAGCAGTACTTC. Full variable domain (remainder filled in from reference TRBV28 and TRBJ2-7): DVKVTQSSRYLVKRTGEKVFLECVQDMDHENMFWYRQDPGLGLRLIYFSYDVKMKEKGDIPEGYSVSREKKERFSLILESASTNQTSMYLCASSLTDRPYEQYFGPGTRLTVT.

V is TRBV7-9 and J is TRBJ1-2, with D possibly matching TRBD1 (5 bases). Between the trimmed V and J ends, which lost 1 base and 3 bases, there was a span of 12 bases. The length of the CDR3 is 15 residues. The germline CDR1 and CDR2 sequences are SEHNR and FQNEAQ (reference sequence). The CDR3 region is CASSLETWGHYGYTF. The CDR3 DNA is TGTGCCAGCAGCTTAGAGACCTGGGGCCACTATGGCTACACCTTC.

The genes are TRBV6-2 or TRBV6-3 and TRBJ2-7; no clear D. CDR3 length: 13 residues. The V end was cut by 6 bases, the J end by 3 bases, with 12 bases between. Germline assignment: CDR1 MNHEY and CDR2 SVGEGT. This chain's CDR3 is CASSRDTLYEQYF. CDR3 in DNA: TGTGCCAGCAGCCGCGACACCCTCTACGAGCAGTACTTC.

The chain combines TRBV5-1 with TRBJ2-5; no definite D call. This CDR3 comprises 14 residues. The germline CDR1 and CDR2 sequences are SGHRS and YFSETQ. With 4 bases removed from V and 5 bases from J, the gap between germline ends came to 15 bases. The DNA of the CDR3 is TGCGCCAGCAGCCCCCAGCCAGTCCAGGAGACCCAGTACTTC. It is translated as CASSPQPVQETQYF.

This chain joins TRBV5-1 and TRBJ1-1; possible D gene TRBD1, 6 bases. CDR1 SGHRS and CDR2 YFSETQ come from the germline V gene. Trimming took off 1 base at V and 1 base at J, with 14 bases between the two ends. This CDR3 region has 16 residues. CDR3 sequence reads: CASSLNAGTTNTEAFF. Written as DNA, the CDR3 is TGCGCCAGCAGCTTGAATGCCGGGACAACGAACACTGAAGCTTTCTTT.

V usage is TRBV20-1 and J usage is TRBJ2-7, with D uncertain. Germline V gene data show CDR1 as DFQATT and CDR2 as SNEGSKA (reference sequence). The CDR3 consists of 11 residues. V was clipped by 5 bases and J by 7 bases, with 12 bases between them. CDR3 sequence (DNA): TGCAGTGCTCGTACATCCGGTGAGCAGTACTTC. Its translation is CSARTSGEQYF.

The genes are TRBV15 and TRBJ1-4, with D tentatively TRBD1 (6 bases). Germline lookup yields CDR1 LNHNV and CDR2 YYDKDF (reference sequence). V shed 3 bases and J shed 0 bases, with 11 bases lying between them. The CDR3 sequence is 16 residues long. The CDR3 sequence is CATSRETGATNEKLFF. DNA of the CDR3: TGTGCCACCAGCAGGGAGACAGGAGCAACTAATGAAAAACTGTTTTTT.

This clone has only a few counts. The chain has TRBV10-3 and TRBJ1-5; 7 bases align to TRBD1. Looked up from germline, CDR1 is ENHRY and CDR2 is SYGVKD. Unmatched junction bases numbered 7, after V lost 2 bases and J lost 6 bases. The CDR3 runs 15 residues. The CDR3 DNA follows: TGTGCCATCAGTGAGAACAGGGGTTCCGGTCAGCCCCAGCATTTT. Translation gives CAISENRGSGQPQHF.

This sequence joins TRBV28 and TRBJ2-7, with TRBD1 identical over 7 bases. CDR1 is MDHEN and CDR2 is SYDVKM in the germline V gene. The CDR3 contains 15 residues. V lost 4 bases and J lost 3; bases outside the gene matches: 9. Here the CDR3 DNA reads TGTGCCAGCAGTTCGGCCGGGACAGCGCTCTACGAGCAGTACTTC. Amino acids: CASSSAGTALYEQYF.

The V call is TRBV27, the J call TRBJ1-2; D gene uncertain. V lost 3 bases and J 6 bases, leaving 11 bases between the germline ends. This CDR3 is built from 13 residues. Germline V gene lookup returns CDR1 MNHEY and CDR2 SMNVEV (reference sequence). CDR3 nucleotides: TGTGCCAGCAGTTTCTCGGGCGGGGATGGCTACACCTTC. Amino acids: CASSFSGGDGYTF.

V gene TRBV3-1 (or the pseudogene TRBV3-2) combines with J gene TRBJ1-3; D not certain. The CDR3 totals 15 residues. V was clipped by 1 base and J by 1 base, with 8 bases between them. Germline V gives CDR1 LGHDT, CDR2 YNNKEL (reference sequence). This CDR3 is CASSQAGGSGNTIYF. CDR3 DNA: TGTGCCAGCAGCCAAGCGGGAGGTTCTGGAAACACCATATATTTT.

The CDR3 spells CATSDFTGSNTGELFF. As DNA, the CDR3 is TGTGCCACCAGTGATTTTACCGGGTCCAACACCGGGGAGCTGTTTTTT. This chain joins TRBV24-1 and TRBJ2-2, with no clear D. The germline gives CDR1 KGHDR, CDR2 SFDVKD. The CDR3 covers 16 residues. V lost 1 base to trimming and J lost 2 bases, with 10 bases between them.

The chain links TRBV7-9 to TRBJ1-6; 7 bases map to TRBD1. Trimming at V came to 5 bases and at J to 3 bases, leaving 7 bases not matched to a gene. CDR3 length: 16 residues. Germline V gene data show CDR1 as SEHNR and CDR2 as FQNEAQ (reference sequence). CDR3 sequence: CASSQRGQVYNSPLHF. In nucleotides, the CDR3 is TGTGCCAGCAGCCAACGCGGACAGGTCTATAATTCACCCCTCCACTTT.

The chain carries TRBV3-1 (or the pseudogene TRBV3-2) and TRBJ2-3; no definite D call. This CDR3 comprises 14 residues. V dropped 0 bases and J dropped 4 bases, with 8 bases sitting between them. Germline CDR1 LGHDT, CDR2 YNNKEL (reference sequence). Here the CDR3 reads CASSQEWGSDTQYF. CDR3 nucleotide sequence: TGTGCCAGCAGCCAAGAATGGGGTTCAGATACGCAGTATTTT.

The chain combines TRBV18 with TRBJ1-3; D unresolved. V was trimmed by 2 bases and J by 0 bases, leaving 8 bases between them. The CDR3 runs to 15 residues. Germline V gives CDR1 KGHSH, CDR2 LQKENI. The CDR3 is CASSPVSDSGNTIYF. The CDR3 DNA sequence: TGTGCCAGCTCACCAGTTTCAGACTCTGGAAACACCATATATTTT.

V is TRBV7-2 and J is TRBJ2-1; no reliable D call. The germline V gene has CDR1 SGHTA and CDR2 FQGNSA. V lost 4 bases and J 7 bases, leaving 14 bases between the germline ends. The CDR3 runs 14 residues. The CDR3 coding sequence is TGTGCCAGCAGCTCCGGAATGGGCTCTAATGAGCAGTTCTTC. Amino acids: CASSSGMGSNEQFF.

This clone came up a few times. The CDR3 is CASSPVGVGQPQHF. CDR3 bases: TGTGCCAGCAGTCCCGTTGGGGTTGGTCAGCCCCAGCATTTT. The genes are TRBV4-2 and TRBJ1-5; D call uncertain. Germline V gives CDR1 LGHNA, CDR2 YNFKEQ. Trimming removed 6 bases from V and 6 bases from J, with 15 bases in between. The CDR3 spans 14 residues.

This chain uses TRBV5-1 with TRBJ2-7, with D possibly matching TRBD1 (6 bases). There are 14 residues in the CDR3. Trimming cost V 0 bases and J 2 bases, with 9 bases left between them. Germline loops: CDR1 SGHRS, CDR2 YFSETQ. The CDR3 DNA reads TGCGCCAGCAGCTTGGTAGGACAGACCTACGAGCAGTACTTC. It translates to CASSLVGQTYEQYF.

The chain links TRBV5-1 to TRBJ2-1; 8 bases are a match to TRBD2. Trimming cost V 4 bases and J 6 bases; bases outside gene matches: 9. Per the germline V gene, CDR1 is SGHRS and CDR2 is YFSETQ. The CDR3 runs to 15 residues. The CDR3 region is CASSHLAGDRNEQFF. The CDR3 bases are TGCGCCAGCAGCCACCTAGCGGGTGATCGCAATGAGCAGTTCTTC. Supplemented by reference TRBV5-1 and TRBJ2-1, the full variable domain reads KAGVTQTPRYLIKTRGQQVTLSCSPISGHRSVSWYQQTPGQGLQFLFEYFSETQRNKGNFPGRFSGRQFSNSRSEMNVSTLELGDSALYLCASSHLAGDRNEQFFGPGTRLTVL.

The chain links TRBV2 to TRBJ1-1; D is undetermined. Trimming pared 6 bases from V and 0 bases from J, leaving 11 bases between. The CDR3 covers 14 residues. Germline V gene data show CDR1 as SNHLY and CDR2 as FYNNEI. CDR3 sequence (DNA): TGTGCCAGCAGCCTTTTACACATGAACACTGAAGCTTTCTTT. Protein sequence: CASSLLHMNTEAFF.

This chain joins TRBV7-3 and TRBJ1-2, with D perhaps TRBD1 (6 bases). The length of the CDR3 is 14 residues. V lost 0 bases to trimming and J lost 8 bases, with 13 bases between them. CDR1 is SGHTA, CDR2 FQGTGA, per germline. The CDR3 DNA reads TGTGCCAGCAGCTTAACTTCTTTGGGGGGCGGCTACACCTTC. Translation: CASSLTSLGGGYTF. The whole variable domain, filled in from reference TRBV7-3 and TRBJ1-2, reads GAGVSQTPSNKVTEKGKYVELRCDPISGHTALYWYRQSLGQGPEFLIYFQGTGAADDSGLPNDRFFAVRPEGSVSTLKIQRTERGDSAVYLCASSLTSLGGGYTFGSGTRLTVV.

The chain carries TRBV10-3 and TRBJ2-7, with D possibly matching TRBD2 (5 bases). V lost 0 bases and J lost 7, with 13 bases in between. This CDR3 contains 14 residues. Germline values: CDR1 ENHRY, CDR2 SYGVKD. The CDR3 sequence is CAISESVRGQEQYF. Written as DNA, the CDR3 is TGTGCCATCAGTGAGTCGGTCCGGGGTCAGGAGCAGTACTTC.